This T cell receptor (beta chain) was observed in a study of T-cell reconstitution after alpha-beta-depleted transplantation in children. This clonotype was observed a few times. The TCRbeta library incorporated unique molecular identifiers. One entry per CDR3 protein results from TCRdb running MiXCR on the PCR reads. The sample shows about 610,000 distinct CDR3 sequences, about 10% of them seen only once. CDR3 length: 17 residues. Per germline, CDR1 DFQATT and CDR2 SNEGSKA (reference sequence). V lost 0 bases to trimming and J lost 0 bases; unmatched junction nucleotides: 6. This TCR came from a human donor who donated a stem cell graft to a child with acute myeloid leukemia. The chain carries TRBV20-1 and TRBJ2-7; TRBD2 aligns across 12 bases. Here the sequenced sample was PBMCs from the stem cell graft donor, taken from the stem cell graft. CDR3 amino acids: CSARDLGLAGSSYEQYF. The CDR3 nucleotides read TGCAGTGCTAGAGATTTAGGACTAGCGGGAAGCTCCTACGAGCAGTACTTC.